This T cell receptor (beta chain) is drawn from a study of chemoradiotherapy in HPV16-positive cancers. Study-level information: Functional T-cell assays on a couple of HPV16-positive patients' cells defined candidate HPV-specific clones and common TCR motifs. Whole-study findings and limits: In HPV16-positive patients, HPV-responsive T-cell expansion tracked better recurrence-free survival. Candidate HPV-specific clones and E7-related TCR motifs grew in tumor during treatment.

This CDR3 contains 14 residues. Germline trimming cut 11 bases from V and 1 base from J; bases unmatched to any gene: 7. Looked up from germline, CDR1 is MNHNS and CDR2 is SASEGT. A remark on this clone: Its target is unknown.

Repertoires were sampled repeatedly during chemoradiotherapy. Profiled with immunoSEQ multiplex PCR; TCRdb holds only in-frame clones, not every one. The data contain over 6,500 clones, around four fifths of them singletons. This sequence originates from a human donor with HPV-associated anogenital cancer. The chain is built from TRBV6-1 and TRBJ2-1; the match to TRBD1 covers 8 bases. Specimen: tumor tissue, collected from a patient who underwent chemoradiotherapy. CDR3 in amino acids: CAGGQAGSYNEQFF. The CDR3, as DNA: TGTGCCGGGGGACAGGCTGGGTCCTACAATGAGCAGTTCTTC.